What follows are 26 T cell receptor beta chains derived from one specimen sequenced in a study of Ad26.COV2.S vaccination and SARS-CoV-2 variants. Profiled with immunoSEQ multiplex PCR; TCRdb holds only in-frame clones, not every one. The sample carries around 320,000 clones, around four fifths recorded once. The treatment is: roughly 20 received Ad26.COV2.S at low or high dose, single or two shots; about five received placebo; per-sample allocation not given. The study sampled participants on day 63 after the first vaccine or placebo injection. This material consisted of peripheral blood, taken in a trial of Ad26.COV2.S vaccine versus placebo. These receptors were obtained from a person aged 18-60 years who received the Ad26.COV2.S COVID-19 vaccine or a placebo.

The chain has TRBV7-2 and TRBJ2-1; the D call may be TRBD1 or TRBD2 (5 bases each). This CDR3 comprises 12 residues. Germline values: CDR1 SGHTA, CDR2 FQGNSA. Trimming removed 5 bases from V and 10 bases from J, with 12 bases in between. CDR3 in amino acids: CASSPHGTEQFF. CDR3 DNA sequence: TGTGCCAGCAGCCCGCACGGGACGGAGCAGTTCTTC.

This sequence joins TRBV15 and TRBJ2-5; D is uncertain. Germline lookup yields CDR1 LNHNV and CDR2 YYDKDF (reference sequence). V was shortened by 3 bases and J by 1 base, with 6 bases between the two germline ends. The CDR3 has 13 residues. The CDR3 spells CATSSLRQETQYF. The CDR3 region has the DNA TGTGCCACCAGCAGCCTTCGCCAAGAGACCCAGTACTTC.

This clone occurred a few times. The rearrangement links TRBV5-6 to TRBJ1-5, with unresolved D. From germline, CDR1 is SGHDT and CDR2 YYEEEE. CDR3 length equals 17 residues. V was cut by 0 bases and J by 1 base, with 14 bases left in between. CDR3 protein: CASSLAGGFGSNQPQHF. In DNA form, the CDR3 reads TGTGCCAGCAGCTTGGCCGGTGGGTTTGGGAGCAATCAGCCCCAGCATTTT.

The chain joins TRBV5-1 to TRBJ1-3, with 9 bases aligning to TRBD1. Germline lookup yields CDR1 SGHRS and CDR2 YFSETQ. Trimming at V came to 2 bases and at J to 3 bases, leaving 12 bases not matched to a gene. The length of the CDR3 is 18 residues. This CDR3 is CASSFENRDRAGGNTIYF. CDR3 in DNA: TGCGCCAGCAGCTTCGAAAACAGGGACAGGGCAGGTGGAAACACCATATATTTT.

The chain uses TRBV6-7 and TRBJ1-5; D gene uncertain. TRBV6-7 is designated an ORF whose function remains uncertain. The CDR3 totals 17 residues. V dropped 1 base and J dropped 4 bases, with 17 bases sitting between them. CDR3 protein: CASSYCFLLGPNQPQHF. Written as DNA, the CDR3 is TGTGCCAGCAGTTACTGTTTCCTCCTAGGGCCGAATCAGCCCCAGCATTTT.

This clone was observed a few times. V is TRBV11-2 and J is TRBJ1-4; D is possibly TRBD1 (5 bases). CDR3 length: 19 amino acids. CDR1 and CDR2 from the germline V gene are SGHAT and FQNNGV. The germline V and J ends were trimmed by 1 base and 6 bases, with 24 bases remaining between them. The CDR3 region is CASSLVRWDGTALHEKLFF. In DNA, the CDR3 is TGTGCCAGCAGCTTAGTTAGGTGGGACGGCACTGCGCTTCATGAAAAACTGTTTTTT.

Remarks on this clone: This same CDR3 is encoded by further DNA sequences in the sample. The chain has TRBV5-5 and TRBJ1-3; D is ambiguous. The CDR3 totals 16 residues. Trimming removed 0 bases from V and 0 bases from J, with 10 bases in between. Per germline, CDR1 SGHKS and CDR2 YYEKEE (reference sequence). Written as DNA, the CDR3 is TGTGCCAGCAGCTTGGCCCCGGTGAGCTCTGGAAACACCATATATTTT. Its translation: CASSLAPVSSGNTIYF.

The chain links TRBV3-1 (or the pseudogene TRBV3-2) to TRBJ2-7, with D possibly being TRBD2 (6 bases). Trimming cost V 2 bases and J 3 bases, with 11 bases left between them. In germline, CDR1 is LGHDT, CDR2 YNNKEL (reference sequence). CDR3 length: 14 amino acids. The CDR3: CASSQWGERYEQYF. The CDR3 region has the DNA TGTGCCAGCAGCCAATGGGGGGAACGCTACGAGCAGTACTTC.

This rearrangement joins TRBV7-2 to TRBJ1-1; maybe TRBD1 (5 bases). Germline CDR1 and CDR2: SGHTA and FQGNSA. The CDR3 has 14 residues. The germline V and J ends were trimmed by 5 bases and 0 bases, with 10 bases remaining between them. The CDR3 bases are TGTGCCAGCAGCCGGGGGGGGATGAACACTGAAGCTTTCTTT. Protein: CASSRGGMNTEAFF.

The gene calls are TRBV5-5 and TRBJ2-2; TRBD1 matches at 8 bases. V was clipped by 4 bases and J by 3 bases; unmatched bases: 8. Germline-derived CDR1 and CDR2 are SGHKS and YYEKEE (reference sequence). The CDR3 spans 16 residues. The CDR3 DNA follows: TGTGCCAGCAGCCGTGGACAGGGAAGCGACACCGGGGAGCTGTTTTTT. This encodes CASSRGQGSDTGELFF.

This rearrangement joins TRBV9 to TRBJ2-7; D unclear. The CDR3 has 14 residues. Germline CDR1 SGDLS, CDR2 YYNGEE. V shed 0 bases and J shed 1 base, with 8 bases lying between them. The CDR3 coding sequence is TGTGCCAGCAGCGTAGATATGTTTTCCTACGAGCAGTACTTC. Translated, it gives CASSVDMFSYEQYF.

The chain has TRBV30 and TRBJ1-1; no firm D call. The germline V and J ends were trimmed by 2 bases and 0 bases, with 16 bases remaining between them. Germline loops: CDR1 GTSNPN, CDR2 SVGIG (reference sequence). The CDR3 contains 16 residues. CDR3 sequence reads: CAWSLRWSPMNTEAFF. The CDR3 DNA follows: TGTGCCTGGAGTCTACGGTGGAGCCCAATGAACACTGAAGCTTTCTTT.

V and J are TRBV7-3 and TRBJ2-7, with D perhaps matching TRBD2 (5 bases). The V and J ends lost 6 bases and 6 bases respectively, with 15 bases between them. The CDR3 contains 13 residues. Germline V gene data show CDR1 as SGHTA and CDR2 as FQGTGA. The CDR3 reads CASSLGPGSEQYF. Here the CDR3 DNA reads TGTGCCAGCAGTTTAGGGCCGGGGTCCGAGCAGTACTTC.

The CDR3 DNA follows: TGTGCCAGCAGCATCGGGACAGGGGGTGGCACCGGGGAGCTGTTTTTT. This codes for CASSIGTGGGTGELFF. V is TRBV5-6 and J is TRBJ2-2; 11 nucleotides agree with TRBD1. The CDR3 runs to 16 residues. J gave up 4 bases and V 4 bases, and 6 bases lay outside the gene matches. Germline CDR1 is SGHDT and CDR2 is YYEEEE.

The rearrangement links TRBV3-1 (or the pseudogene TRBV3-2) to TRBJ2-5; D remains unclear. The germline gives CDR1 LGHDT, CDR2 YNNKEL (reference sequence). Trimming removed 1 base from V and 3 bases from J, with 9 bases in between. CDR3 size: 14 residues. Here the CDR3 reads CASSQVEKEETQYF. CDR3 coding DNA: TGTGCCAGCAGCCAAGTGGAGAAAGAAGAGACCCAGTACTTC.

V gene TRBV5-1 combines with J gene TRBJ1-2; 9 nucleotides agree with TRBD1. The germline gives CDR1 SGHRS, CDR2 YFSETQ. J gave up 6 bases and V 0 bases, and 9 bases lay outside the gene matches. The CDR3 length is 16 residues. The CDR3 region is CASSLDRGPLGDGYTF. The CDR3 nucleotides are TGCGCCAGCAGCTTGGACAGGGGGCCGTTAGGAGATGGCTACACCTTC.

The chain joins TRBV12-3 or TRBV12-4 to TRBJ2-3; no reliable D call. Trimming took 8 bases from V and 2 from J, leaving 5 bases between them. The CDR3 contains 11 residues. CDR3 region: CASANTDTQYF. The CDR3 DNA is TGTGCCAGCGCCAACACAGATACGCAGTATTTT.

The chain couples TRBV7-7 to TRBJ2-1; 9 nucleotides match TRBD2. CDR1 is SSHAT, CDR2 FNYEAQ, per germline (reference sequence). Trimming removed 5 bases from V and 5 bases from J; junction bases left unmatched: 7. There are 15 residues in the CDR3. DNA for the CDR3: TGTGCCAGCAGCAGACTGGCGGGGGGGGACAATGAGCAGTTCTTC. Its translation is CASSRLAGGDNEQFF. Full variable domain (missing parts from reference TRBV7-7 and TRBJ2-1): GAGVSQSPRYKVTKRGQDVTLRCDPISSHATLYWYQQALGQGPEFLTYFNYEAQPDKSGLPSDRFSAERPEGSISTLTIQRTEQRDSAMYRCASSRLAGGDNEQFFGPGTRLTVL.

The chain links TRBV14 to TRBJ2-3; D is possibly TRBD2 (6 bases). V was trimmed by 2 bases and J by 1 base, leaving 16 bases between them. Germline V CDR1 and CDR2: SGHDN, FVKESK. The CDR3 runs to 17 residues. CDR3 nucleotides: TGTGCCAGCAGCCAAATCATAGCGGCGATCCGCACAGATACGCAGTATTTT. Its translation is CASSQIIAAIRTDTQYF.

This chain links TRBV10-1 with TRBJ2-3; 8 bases fit TRBD2. The V gene end was trimmed by 7 bases and the J gene end by 0 bases; junction bases not matched to a gene: 21. CDR3 length: 20 amino acids. Germline assignment: CDR1 WNHNN and CDR2 SYGVQD (reference sequence). The CDR3 region is CASTNPAGGRFFTSTDTQYF. CDR3 in DNA: TGCGCCAGCACGAACCCGGCGGGGGGCCGTTTCTTTACTAGCACAGATACGCAGTATTTT.

The chain has TRBV5-1 and TRBJ1-2; D is possibly TRBD1 (5 bases). Trimming removed 3 bases from V and 4 bases from J, with 16 bases in between. The CDR3 has 15 residues. Germline V CDR1 and CDR2: SGHRS, YFSETQ. The CDR3 region is CASSSDSPHIYGYTF. CDR3 nucleotide sequence: TGCGCCAGCAGCTCCGACAGTCCCCATATCTATGGCTACACCTTC.

This chain links TRBV6-6 with TRBJ2-1, with 9 nucleotides matching TRBD2. The CDR3 is 14 amino acids. Germline V gene lookup returns CDR1 MNHNY and CDR2 SVGAGI (reference sequence). The junction had 5 bases not matched to a gene; V was cut back by 6 bases and J by 5 bases. CDR3 bases: TGTGCCAGCAGCCCCCAGCGGGGGGACAATGAGCAGTTCTTC. Translated, it gives CASSPQRGDNEQFF.

This rearrangement joins TRBV11-3 to TRBJ2-3; 10 bases align to TRBD2. The germline V gene has CDR1 SGHNT and CDR2 YENEEA. V shed 2 bases, J shed 2 bases, and the junction held 13 bases outside the gene matches. The CDR3 length is 19 residues. CDR3 in amino acids: CASSLKGLLAGANTDTQYF. The CDR3 nucleotides read TGTGCCAGCAGCTTAAAAGGTCTCCTAGCGGGGGCCAACACAGATACGCAGTATTTT.

The chain links TRBV29-1 to TRBJ1-5; D gene ambiguous. Germline CDR1 reads SQVTM; CDR2 reads ANQGSEA. V was pared by 6 bases and J by 4 bases, with 13 bases between. The CDR3 spans 13 residues. The chain's CDR3 is CSVATRINQPQHF. The CDR3 nucleotides are TGCAGCGTGGCGACACGTATAAATCAGCCCCAGCATTTT.

The chain combines TRBV28 with TRBJ1-2; 8 positions match TRBD1. Looked up from germline, CDR1 is MDHEN and CDR2 is SYDVKM. Trimming removed 7 bases from V and 8 bases from J; junction bases left unmatched: 9. The length of the CDR3 is 13 residues. This chain's CDR3 is CASTAPGGVGYTF. The CDR3 nucleotides read TGTGCCAGCACCGCCCCAGGGGGCGTGGGCTACACCTTC.

CDR3 region: CAISAGTGRDEQFF. The CDR3 DNA reads as TGTGCCATCAGTGCTGGGACAGGGAGAGATGAGCAGTTCTTC. The gene calls are TRBV10-3 and TRBJ2-1, with 9 bases identical to TRBD1. The CDR3 length is 14 residues. The junction had 6 bases not matched to a gene; V was cut back by 4 bases and J by 8 bases. From germline, CDR1 is ENHRY and CDR2 SYGVKD.